The 7 T cell receptor beta chains reported below all come from one sample, sequenced in a study of blood T cell repertoires in COVID-19. Generated by immunoSEQ multiplex PCR, the TCRdb table keeps only in-frame clones and is missing some. The table shows 60,000 to 85,000 clones, with 75% to 90% occurring only once. The sequenced sample was peripheral blood. These receptors all come from a man between 65 and 80 years old who had recovered from COVID-19.

V is TRBV27 and J is TRBJ1-1; 9 bases agree with TRBD1. J was trimmed by 3 bases and V by 4 bases; bases with no gene match: 3. There are 14 residues in the CDR3. Germline CDR1 MNHEY, CDR2 SMNVEV (reference sequence). Here the CDR3 reads CASSSQGAHTEAFF. CDR3 coding DNA: TGTGCCAGCAGTTCACAGGGGGCGCACACTGAAGCTTTCTTT.

The rearrangement links TRBV18 to TRBJ2-2; D call uncertain. Looked up from germline, CDR1 is KGHSH and CDR2 is LQKENI. The CDR3 is 15 residues long. V lost 0 bases and J lost 2, with 7 bases in between. CDR3 loop: CASSPPGPNTGELFF. CDR3 in DNA: TGTGCCAGCTCACCACCTGGGCCAAACACCGGGGAGCTGTTTTTT.

The rearrangement links TRBV7-8 to TRBJ2-5; D not certain. The CDR3 runs 11 residues. The V and J ends lost 7 bases and 2 bases respectively, with 5 bases between them. CDR1 and CDR2 from the germline V gene are SGHVS and FQNEAQ. The CDR3 DNA is TGTGCCAGCAAAGCGCAAGAGACCCAGTACTTC. Its translation is CASKAQETQYF.

This sequence joins TRBV12-3 or TRBV12-4 and TRBJ2-7; TRBD1 aligns across 8 bases. CDR3 size: 13 residues. Trimming removed 5 bases from V and 6 bases from J; junction bases left unmatched: 6. The CDR3 here is CASSAQGAGEQYF. Written as DNA, the CDR3 is TGTGCCAGCAGTGCTCAGGGGGCGGGCGAGCAGTACTTC.

This clone was seen once. The rearrangement links TRBV5-4 to TRBJ2-2, with TRBD1 matching 7 bases. Germline CDR1 and CDR2: SGHNT and YYREEE (reference sequence). V shed 0 bases and J 6 bases; nucleotides not matched to a gene: 5. This CDR3 has 15 residues. The CDR3 nucleotides are TGTGCCAGCAGCTTGGGGACAGGTCGTTCCGGGGAGCTGTTTTTT. It encodes CASSLGTGRSGELFF.

The V and J genes are TRBV4-3 and TRBJ1-4, with a tentative D call TRBD1 (5 bases). Trimming stripped 0 bases from V and 2 bases from J, with 10 bases between. CDR1 LGHNA and CDR2 YSLEER come from the germline V gene. The CDR3 length is 16 residues. The CDR3 DNA follows: TGCGCCAGCAGCCAAGACCCAGGGTTGACTAATGAAAAACTGTTTTTT. This translates into CASSQDPGLTNEKLFF.

This clone occurred a few times. The gene calls are TRBV29-1 and TRBJ2-1; D is possibly TRBD2 (5 bases). Between the trimmed V and J ends, which lost 4 bases and 1 base, there was a span of 11 bases. The CDR3 loop spans 14 amino acids. Germline values: CDR1 SQVTM, CDR2 ANQGSEA. CDR3 coding DNA: TGCAGCGTTGGGCGGGTAGGTTCCTACAATGAGCAGTTCTTC. Translated, it gives CSVGRVGSYNEQFF.